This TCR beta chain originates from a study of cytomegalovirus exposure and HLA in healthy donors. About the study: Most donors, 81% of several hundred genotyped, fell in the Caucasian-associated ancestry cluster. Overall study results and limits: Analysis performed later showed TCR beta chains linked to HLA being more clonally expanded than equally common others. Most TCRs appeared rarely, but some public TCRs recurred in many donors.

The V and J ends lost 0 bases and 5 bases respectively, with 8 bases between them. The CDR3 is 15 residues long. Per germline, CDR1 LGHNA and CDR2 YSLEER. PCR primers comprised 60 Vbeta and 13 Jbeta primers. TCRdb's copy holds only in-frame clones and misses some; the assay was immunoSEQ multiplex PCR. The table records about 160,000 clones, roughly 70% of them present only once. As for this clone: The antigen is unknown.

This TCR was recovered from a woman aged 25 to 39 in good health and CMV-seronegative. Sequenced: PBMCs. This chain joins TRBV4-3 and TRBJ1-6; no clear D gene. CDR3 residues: CASSQDFIDNSPLHF. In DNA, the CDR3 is TGCGCCAGCAGCCAAGATTTTATTGATAATTCACCCCTCCACTTT.